This is a list of T cell receptor beta chains from one sample in a study of molecular identifiers for immune sequencing clone quantification. TCRdb reprocessed the PCR reads with MiXCR, giving one entry per CDR3 protein. The sample lists about 70,000 distinct CDR3 sequences, around 20% occurring once. The material sequenced was naive CD8+ T cells from blood, with Jurkat cell RNA spiked in. The receptors were gathered from a human donor in good health. Some libraries in this study had Jurkat cell RNA spiked in. Both conserved end residues are part of each CDR3. Each record gives: J gene, D gene, clone size, V gene, CDR3 protein, CDR3 DNA. A D gene is named only where the DNA matches it firmly. Some rows mark clone size as missing; the rest say once, few, many or name a class of expanded clone.

TRBJ2-7 . many TRBV6-1 CASSEEVGPGDEQYF TGTGCCAGCAGTGAAGAGGTCGGGCCGGGAGACGAGCAGTACTTC
TRBJ2-2 . . TRBV4-1 CASSQDRLSTGELFF TGCGCCAGCAGCCAAGATCGGTTGAGCACCGGGGAGCTGTTTTTT
TRBJ2-7 TRBD2 many TRBV7-2 CASSLAGRLAGGYSYEQYF TGTGCCAGCAGCTTAGCGGGACGACTAGCGGGAGGGTACTCCTACGAGCAGTACTTC
TRBJ2-2 TRBD2 many TRBV12-3/TRBV12-4 CASSGRLGGGTGELFF TGTGCCAGCAGTGGAAGACTGGGGGGGGGGACCGGGGAGCTGTTTTTT
TRBJ1-1 TRBD1 . TRBV19 CASSPRTGVVTEAFF TGTGCCAGTAGTCCCCGGACAGGGGTTGTAACTGAAGCTTTCTTT
TRBJ2-3 TRBD2 many TRBV7-8 CASSLLAGGPTDTQYF TGTGCCAGCAGCCTACTAGCGGGAGGGCCCACAGATACGCAGTATTTT
TRBJ2-3 . . TRBV5-1 CASSSRIAGGADTQYF TGCGCCAGCAGTTCCCGAATAGCCGGAGGCGCAGATACGCAGTATTTT
TRBJ2-4 . many TRBV5-4 CASSSETGPGNIQYF TGTGCCAGCAGCTCAGAAACCGGGCCCGGAAACATTCAGTACTTC
TRBJ2-7 TRBD2 few TRBV20-1 CSALLAGVSEQYF TGCAGTGCCCTTCTAGCGGGAGTAAGTGAGCAGTACTTC
TRBJ1-2 TRBD1 many TRBV7-3 CASSPRGQGVYGYTF TGTGCCAGCAGCCCAAGGGGACAGGGGGTCTATGGCTACACCTTC
TRBJ2-5 TRBD2 many TRBV4-2 CASSQIAGRETQYF TGTGCCAGCAGCCAAATAGCGGGAAGGGAGACCCAGTACTTC